These 32 T cell receptor beta chains came from one sample sequenced in a study of blood T cells in healthy people across ages. The use of a sample-barcoded 5' primer and a J-beta primer mix characterized a second PCR of roughly 7 to 11 cycles. In TCRdb, the 5' RACE reads were re-called with MiXCR into one record per CDR3 protein. The sample yields about 1 million distinct CDR3 sequences, 45% seen once. Sequenced: blood. These receptor sequences come from an older woman in good health.

This chain joins TRBV28 and TRBJ2-3, with D maybe TRBD2 (5 bases). V lost 2 bases and J 4 bases, leaving 10 bases between the germline ends. CDR1 is MDHEN, CDR2 SYDVKM, per germline. The CDR3 runs to 14 residues. CDR3 loop: CASSLPSSPDTQYF. DNA for the CDR3: TGTGCCAGCAGTTTACCTAGCTCGCCAGATACGCAGTATTTT.

This rearrangement joins TRBV7-9 to TRBJ1-1; the D is unclear. With 6 bases removed from V and 8 bases from J, the gap between germline ends came to 22 bases. Germline V lookup: CDR1 SEHNR, CDR2 FQNEAQ (reference sequence). This CDR3 is built from 15 residues. CDR3 loop: CASRQLGYSGLEAFF. The DNA of the CDR3 is TGTGCCAGCAGACAGCTAGGGTACTCCGGGCTAGAAGCTTTCTTT.

This clonotype appeared a single time. This may be a read error: a much more frequent sequence differs by one nucleotide. The rearrangement joins TRBV12-3 or TRBV12-4 to TRBJ2-7, with 7 bases lining up with TRBD2. The CDR3 runs to 15 residues. Losses at the gene ends were 5 bases for V and 7 bases for J; bases not matched to a gene: 14. CDR3 loop: CASSRGSPLGQEQYF. The CDR3 nucleotides read TGTGCCAGCAGTCGCGGGAGCCCGCTGGGTCAAGAGCAGTACTTC.

This clonotype came up a few times. The chain couples TRBV7-9 to TRBJ2-3; either TRBD1 or TRBD2 may fit D (5 bases each). Germline V gives CDR1 SEHNR, CDR2 FQNEAQ (reference sequence). The V and J ends lost 5 bases and 4 bases respectively, with 13 bases between them. The CDR3 is made up of 14 amino acids. This CDR3 is CASSPPRGSDTQYF. In DNA form, the CDR3 reads TGTGCCAGCAGCCCCCCGAGGGGATCAGATACGCAGTATTTT.

The gene calls are TRBV25-1 and TRBJ2-7, with TRBD2 matching over 16 bases. The CDR3 extends over 20 amino acids. Germline values: CDR1 MGHDK, CDR2 SYGVNS. The trim removed 2 bases at V and 4 bases at J, leaving 14 bases unmatched. As DNA, the CDR3 is TGTGCCAGCAGTGAAACCGGGACTAGCGGGAGGGCCGTCAAGAAATACGAGCAGTACTTC. It codes for CASSETGTSGRAVKKYEQYF.

The rearrangement links TRBV27 to TRBJ2-5; 9 nucleotides agree with TRBD1. CDR1 MNHEY and CDR2 SMNVEV come from the germline V gene (reference sequence). V shed 2 bases, J shed 3 bases, and the junction held 10 bases outside the gene matches. This CDR3 region has 17 residues. The CDR3 DNA reads as TGTGCCAGCAGTTTAGGACAGGGGTTTCGGGACAAAGAGACCCAGTACTTC. It yields the protein CASSLGQGFRDKETQYF.

V and J are TRBV20-1 and TRBJ2-7; possibly TRBD1 for D (5 bases). Trimming stripped 0 bases from V and 5 bases from J, with 14 bases between. Germline CDR1 reads DFQATT; CDR2 reads SNEGSKA (reference sequence). CDR3 length: 14 residues. CDR3 DNA sequence: TGCAGTGCTAGAGAAGGGGTCGTTCCCAACGAGCAGTACTTC. It translates to CSAREGVVPNEQYF.

The chain has TRBV7-2 and TRBJ2-7; D perhaps matches TRBD2 (6 bases). This CDR3 spans 15 amino acids. CDR1 and CDR2 (germline): SGHTA, FQGNSA. V lost 0 bases and J lost 0, with 9 bases in between. The CDR3 sequence: CASSLAATSSYEQYF. DNA of the CDR3: TGTGCCAGCAGCTTAGCGGCGACTAGCTCCTACGAGCAGTACTTC. Supplemented by reference TRBV7-2 and TRBJ2-7, the full variable domain reads GAGVSQSPSNKVTEKGKDVELRCDPISGHTALYWYRQSLGQGLEFLIYFQGNSAPDKSGLPSDRFSAERTGGSVSTLTIQRTQQEDSAVYLCASSLAATSSYEQYFGPGTRLTVT.

The gene calls are TRBV6-5 and TRBJ2-7; D perhaps matches TRBD2 (5 bases). This CDR3 has 13 residues. Trimming took off 5 bases at V and 2 bases at J, with 10 bases between the two ends. Germline CDR1 MNHEY, CDR2 SVGAGI. The CDR3 DNA is TGTGCCAGCAGTGACCCCGGGGCCTACGAGCAGTACTTC. It specifies CASSDPGAYEQYF.

This rearrangement joins TRBV18 to TRBJ2-5; 9 bases are a match to TRBD1. The J call may not be correct, given that the DNA end is closer to TRBJ2-7. This CDR3 is built from 16 residues. The germline V gene encodes CDR1 KGHSH and CDR2 LQKENI. In DNA form, the CDR3 reads TGTGCCAGCTCACCACCTGGGACAGGGACTCTATACGAGCAGTACTTC. This sequence encodes CASSPPGTGTLYEQYF.

The gene calls are TRBV29-1 and TRBJ1-4, with D unclear. CDR1 and CDR2 from the germline V gene are SQVTM and ANQGSEA. The CDR3 length is 13 residues. Trimming shortened V by 7 bases and J by 5 bases, and 14 bases separated the two germline ends. CDR3 protein: CSAKGRENEKLFF. The CDR3 coding sequence is TGCAGCGCCAAAGGCCGGGAAAATGAAAAACTGTTTTTT.

This chain joins TRBV12-3 or TRBV12-4 and TRBJ2-3; 7 bases map to TRBD2. This CDR3 is 14 amino acids long. The J segment lost 4 bases and the V segment lost 3 bases, leaving 4 bases of the junction unmatched. The CDR3 coding sequence is TGTGCCAGCAGTTTGCGGGAGTACTCAGATACGCAGTATTTT. Protein: CASSLREYSDTQYF.

The chain has TRBV4-1 and TRBJ1-6; 9 nucleotides match TRBD1. This CDR3 contains 15 residues. Germline-derived CDR1 and CDR2 are MGHRA and YSYEKL. J gave up 10 bases and V 4 bases, and 8 bases lay outside the gene matches. The CDR3 region is CASSPRTGEASPLHF. The CDR3, as DNA: TGCGCCAGCAGCCCCCGGACAGGGGAGGCATCACCCCTCCACTTT.

The chain recombines TRBV7-9 with TRBJ2-1; 7 nucleotides match TRBD1. Trimming cost V 4 bases and J 6 bases; bases outside gene matches: 12. This CDR3 has 16 amino acids. Per the germline V gene, CDR1 is SEHNR and CDR2 is FQNEAQ (reference sequence). The CDR3 sequence is CASSSPRDSTTNEQFF. The CDR3 DNA sequence: TGTGCCAGCAGCTCTCCCCGGGACAGTACTACCAATGAGCAGTTCTTC.

The chain carries TRBV24-1 and TRBJ2-5; D possibly uses TRBD1 or TRBD2 (6 bases each). The V end lost 10 bases, the J end lost 2 bases, and 19 bases lay between the germline ends. This CDR3 has 15 residues. The germline V gene has CDR1 KGHDR and CDR2 SFDVKD. This chain's CDR3 is CATTLGGRVQETQYF. In DNA, the CDR3 is TGTGCCACTACGTTGGGGGGCCGGGTACAAGAGACCCAGTACTTC.

This clonotype was recorded a few times. The chain employs TRBV5-1 and TRBJ2-2, with D perhaps matching TRBD1 (6 bases). Germline V lookup: CDR1 SGHRS, CDR2 YFSETQ. The CDR3 runs 16 residues. Trimming pared 1 base from V and 2 bases from J, leaving 12 bases between. CDR3 amino acids: CASSLIQGRNTGELFF. The CDR3 nucleotides read TGCGCCAGCAGCTTGATACAGGGACGTAACACCGGGGAGCTGTTTTTT.

The chain uses TRBV27 and TRBJ2-1, with 11 bases that match TRBD2. CDR1 MNHEY and CDR2 SMNVEV come from the germline V gene (reference sequence). J was trimmed by 5 bases and V by 3 bases; bases with no gene match: 12. The CDR3 length is 18 residues. This CDR3 reads CASSFLTAAGLADNEQFF. DNA for the CDR3: TGTGCCAGCAGTTTCCTAACCGCCGCGGGACTAGCGGACAATGAGCAGTTCTTC.

The chain recombines TRBV20-1 with TRBJ1-1; unclear D gene. This CDR3 has 14 residues. CDR1 and CDR2 from the germline V gene are DFQATT and SNEGSKA (reference sequence). V was clipped by 0 bases and J by 0 bases, with 8 bases between them. Written as DNA, the CDR3 is TGCAGTGCTAGAGACTCCCAGGTGAACACTGAAGCTTTCTTT. Its protein is CSARDSQVNTEAFF.

Concerning this clonotype itself: Relative to the germline gene, one junction end is altered; a read error may explain this. The chain has TRBV29-1 and TRBJ2-3; weak D call: TRBD1 (5 bases). CDR3 length equals 14 residues. CDR1 is SQVTM, CDR2 ANQGSEA, per germline. The CDR3 nucleotides are TGCAGCGTTGAAAGGCAGCAGTTCACAGGTACGCAGTATTTT. Translating it yields CSVERQQFTGTQYF.

A few counts support this clonotype. V usage is TRBV12-3 or TRBV12-4 and J usage is TRBJ2-1; a weak D match, TRBD1 (5 bases). The CDR3 consists of 13 residues. The germline V and J ends were trimmed by 10 bases and 5 bases, with 15 bases remaining between them. The chain's CDR3 is CATTSWGNNEQFF. The CDR3 DNA reads as TGTGCCACCACTTCTTGGGGCAACAATGAGCAGTTCTTC.

The chain has TRBV20-1 and TRBJ2-7, with 10 bases aligning to TRBD1. Germline loops: CDR1 DFQATT, CDR2 SNEGSKA (reference sequence). CDR3 length equals 16 residues. V lost 0 bases, J lost 3 bases, and 8 bases stayed unmatched. The CDR3 loop is CSARDWRQGAIYEQYF. CDR3 DNA: TGCAGTGCTAGAGATTGGAGACAGGGGGCTATCTACGAGCAGTACTTC.

The chain recombines TRBV12-3 or TRBV12-4 with TRBJ2-6; possibly TRBD1 for D (5 bases). This CDR3 comprises 14 residues. V was trimmed by 6 bases and J by 9 bases, leaving 15 bases between them. The CDR3 bases are TGTGCCAGCAGCCGACAGCCGGCTTACAACGTCCTGACTTTC. Its protein is CASSRQPAYNVLTF.

This clonotype has only a few counts. The J gene is TRBJ2-3, the V gene TRBV6-6; D is perhaps TRBD2 (5 bases). The V and J ends lost 4 bases and 0 bases respectively, with 14 bases between them. The CDR3 sequence is 16 residues long. Germline CDR1 is MNHNY and CDR2 is SVGAGI (reference sequence). The CDR3 here is CASSSMQRTSTDTQYF. CDR3 DNA: TGTGCCAGCAGTTCAATGCAAAGGACTAGCACAGATACGCAGTATTTT.

This clonotype was found a few times. The V and J genes are TRBV20-1 and TRBJ2-7; D is perhaps TRBD2 (6 bases). CDR1 DFQATT and CDR2 SNEGSKA come from the germline V gene (reference sequence). V was cut by 1 base and J by 3 bases, with 22 bases left in between. The CDR3 is 17 residues long. The CDR3 here is CSARAVQTGVLIYEQYF. Written as DNA, the CDR3 is TGCAGTGCTAGAGCAGTACAAACGGGAGTGTTGATCTACGAGCAGTACTTC.

As regards this clonotype: Germline is not matched at one junction end, which may reflect a read error. The V and J genes are TRBV29-1 and TRBJ2-7; 8 nucleotides match TRBD2. The V gene's germline CDR1 is SQVTM and CDR2 ANQGSEA. The length of the CDR3 is 13 residues. CDR3 sequence: CSGAGDDTYEQYF. The CDR3 bases are TGCAGCGGAGCGGGAGATGATACCTATGAGCAGTACTTC.

The chain couples TRBV4-1 to TRBJ2-6; D not resolved. The CDR3 has 15 residues. V lost 1 base to trimming and J lost 4 bases, with 8 bases between them. The V gene's germline CDR1 is MGHRA and CDR2 YSYEKL. CDR3 in DNA: TGCGCCAGCAGCCAAGCCTGGTCCGGGGCCAACGTCCTGACTTTC. Its translation: CASSQAWSGANVLTF.

This clonotype occurred a few times. This chain joins TRBV27 and TRBJ2-7; 8 positions agree with TRBD1. J lost 7 bases, V lost 7 bases, and 12 bases had no gene match. The germline V gene encodes CDR1 MNHEY and CDR2 SMNVEV (reference sequence). The CDR3 loop spans 14 amino acids. CDR3 nucleotides: TGTGCCAGCAAACTTCTAGGACAGGGTAGGGAGCAGTACTTC. Amino acids: CASKLLGQGREQYF.

The chain has TRBV28 and TRBJ2-5, with 10 nucleotides matching TRBD2. The junction had 5 bases not matched to a gene; V was cut back by 5 bases and J by 2 bases. Germline V gene data show CDR1 as MDHEN and CDR2 as SYDVKM. The CDR3 sequence is 15 residues long. Here the CDR3 reads CASSPSGSAQETQYF. As DNA, the CDR3 is TGTGCCAGCAGTCCTAGCGGGAGTGCTCAAGAGACCCAGTACTTC.

In this sample, this clonotype turned up a few times. The chain uses TRBV6-1 and TRBJ1-2; a possible D gene is TRBD1 (6 bases). Germline lookup yields CDR1 MNHNS and CDR2 SASEGT. This CDR3 is 12 amino acids long. Trimming took 7 bases from V and 4 from J, leaving 10 bases between them. Here the CDR3 reads CASIRDIYGYTF. CDR3 nucleotide sequence: TGTGCCAGCATCCGGGACATCTATGGCTACACCTTC.

The V gene is TRBV6-6, the J gene TRBJ2-3; 11 nucleotides agree with TRBD2. From germline, CDR1 is MNHNY and CDR2 SVGAGI (reference sequence). The CDR3 totals 14 residues. With 8 bases clipped from V and 2 bases from J, the junction kept 3 bases outside the gene matches. CDR3 protein: CASLSGRVTDTQYF. The CDR3 nucleotides read TGTGCCAGCCTTAGCGGGAGGGTCACAGATACGCAGTATTTT.

A few counts support this clonotype. The genes are TRBV20-1 and TRBJ2-7; 11 bases are a match to TRBD2. The J call may be faulty, since TRBJ2-4 better matches the DNA end. The CDR3 is 15 amino acids. CDR1 DFQATT and CDR2 SNEGSKA come from the germline V gene (reference sequence). The CDR3 coding sequence is TGCAGTGCCAGGACTAGCGGGTTGGGAAGGAACATTCAGTACTTC. It encodes CSARTSGLGRNIQYF.

The V call is TRBV9, the J call TRBJ2-7; 7 bases fit TRBD2. V dropped 3 bases and J dropped 2; count of bases not matched to a gene: 5. CDR1 and CDR2 (germline): SGDLS, YYNGEE. The CDR3 loop spans 14 amino acids. The CDR3 here is CASSAREVPYEQYF. The CDR3 DNA is TGTGCCAGCAGCGCCCGGGAGGTCCCCTACGAGCAGTACTTC.